The text below deals with one TCR beta chain. It lacks a known antigen. No much larger clone is present one base from it, and per-base qualities are unavailable. The data stem from a study of regulatory T cells in long-lasting Graves disease (dated by TCRdb to the early 2020s). As for the study more broadly: In the newly diagnosed Graves' disease group, patients had been taking antithyroid drugs for less than 3 months. Persistent Graves' disease patients were compared with newly diagnosed Graves' disease patients by peripheral blood TCR sequencing and RNA sequencing. The study was registered as a clinical trial and conducted in China. A total of approximately 35 samples were covered by TCR sequencing, comprising some 13 persistent and approximately 20 newly diagnosed Graves' disease patients. Results and caveats for the whole study, not just this receptor: Sequencing and analysis were limited to the TCR beta chain. Because the primary lesion, thyroid tissue, could not be accessed, the study looked at peripheral blood alone. As a limitation, the authors acknowledged that the small sample size may reduce accuracy. A larger number of public clonotypes was shared among persistent patients (approximately 3,000) than among newly diagnosed patients (roughly 970). Preferential use of TRBV28, TRBJ1-2 and TRBJ2-5 was observed in persistent disease, whereas TRBV20-1 and TRBJ2-1 were favored in newly diagnosed disease. Compared with newly diagnosed patients, patients with persistent Graves' disease had lower TCR Shannon entropy and fewer highly expanded clones, which suggests clonal expansion.

The time point label, read with the paper, signifies: newly diagnosed GD, antithyroid drugs for less than 3 months. For both TCR sequencing and RNA sequencing, RNA was extracted from PBMCs in TRIzol. Graves' disease was diagnosed according to American Thyroid Association guidelines. Patients were recruited from an endocrinology department in Xi'an, China. Each patient gave 7.5 to 10 milliliters of peripheral blood, collected in an EDTA anticoagulant tube. PBMCs were isolated by Ficoll Paque Plus density gradient separation without further T cell sorting. An Agilent 2100 Bioanalyzer and agarose gel were used to assess RNA quality, and a NanoDrop 2000 was used to measure RNA concentration. The library was made by multiplex PCR. Sequencer: Illumina HiSeq 4000. To build TCR beta libraries, CDR3 regions were amplified by Arm-PCR using iRepertoire HTBI primers. Before sequencing, the PCR products went through gel purification. The source study handled its data this way. A total of roughly 58 TRBV and 14 TRBJ segments were identified across samples and were used for gene usage analysis of CDR3 amino acid clonotypes. Filtered high-quality paired reads were merged into contigs using COPE and FqMerger. Contigs were aligned with BLAST to IMGT TRBV, TRBD and TRBJ reference genes, and CDR3 was defined per IMGT. Clonotypes above 0.1% frequency were classified as highly expanded clones. Repertoire diversity was measured by Shannon entropy, and V-J evenness by the Gini coefficient. Clonotypes shared by more than one individual were considered public. Starting from the raw public reads, TCRdb applied fastp trimming at Q25, assembled clones with MiXCR and retained in-frame beta chains. Merged by CDR3 protein, the rows form single entries marked with the most common genes and DNA. These V and J calls rely on TCRdb rather than the paper's analysis. This sample gives roughly 610,000 distinct CDR3 sequences in total; 15% to 20% of them show up just once. The top ten clonotypes cover about 12% of the sample.

The CDR3 numbers 14 residues from cysteine through phenylalanine. Only the CDR3 part of the read is kept: 42 bases, read in frame from the first base. V loses 5 bases, J loses 3 bases, and the germline ends lie 14 bases apart. CDR1 and CDR2 are read off the germline V gene as MNHNS and SASEGT. The same data also contributed to another study, on T cells in Graves' hyperthyroidism and ophthalmopathy. The second publication reports: Graves' hyperthyroidism was defined as stable when no progression to ophthalmopathy occurred over 18 months of follow-up. The hyperthyroidism patients were between 18 and 65 years old and newly diagnosed, with a disease duration of less than 2 months. Exclusion was applied to patients with uncontrolled infections, other autoimmune diseases, pregnancy or lactation. Diagnoses were based on clinical symptoms, serum thyroxine and TRAb, thyroid ultrasound and orbital computed tomography. The TCR CDR3 was subjected to a first round of RT-PCR using the HTBI primer set and the Qiagen OneStep RT-PCR kit. Most expanded thyroid clonotypes (frequency above 0.001) were also detected in blood, suggesting blood repertoires may reflect thyroid immune responses. A 13 V-J signature model separated ophthalmopathy from stable hyperthyroidism, with around 90% sensitivity and 81.08% specificity in cross-validation and 80%/75% in testing. In validation, the model predicted progression to ophthalmopathy a median of about 6.8 months before onset, with approximately 71% sensitivity and just under 75% specificity. A discovery cohort of around 100 patients, approximately 45 with Graves' ophthalmopathy and 55 to 65 with stable Graves' hyperthyroidism, was used to find distinguishing TCR V-J signatures. Prospective prediction of ophthalmopathy was tested in an independent validation cohort consisting of about 20 hyperthyroidism patients and 15 to 17 patients who later progressed to ophthalmopathy. The approximately 90 discovery patients were divided at random into training and test sets in a 7:3 ratio. The study also compared thyroid tissue and blood T-cell repertoires from several Graves' hyperthyroidism patients. Once sampling was done, hyperthyroidism patients were given methimazole at a starting dose of 30 mg daily, whereas ophthalmopathy patients were given high-dose intravenous methylprednisolone. Libraries were constructed in a second round of multiplex PCR, after which size selection and purification were performed. Sequencing of the libraries was done on an Illumina HiSeq2000 using paired-end 100 bp reads. Raw data were processed with SOAPnuke, discarding reads with adapters, uncalled bases, mean Phred below 15, or no exact constant-primer or identifier match. COPE v1.2.5 was used to merge high-quality paired reads, and clonotypes were defined as unique nucleotide sequences. MiTCR v1.1 was used to align clonotypes to the IMGT TRBV, TRBD and TRBJ reference segments. Analysis was restricted to V-J combinations with a frequency above 0.0001, which covered 99.2% of repertoires. A TCS score was defined as the ratio between F50 (clonal expansion) and ExV (chaos), using BLOSUM62-based TCRdist between CDR3 peptides within each V-J. Welch's t-statistics and random forest reduced 514 V-J features to roughly 13, which were used in a naive Bayes classifier (R e1071). No statistical method was used to fix the sample size in advance, and group allocation was not hidden from the investigators. TCR Vbeta CDR3 sequencing of 120 to 150 peripheral blood samples (over 40 ophthalmopathy, under 80 hyperthyroidism and some 17 progressor patients) is reported in the paper.

The sample consisted of peripheral blood mononuclear cells (PBMCs), taken at new diagnosis, from a patient treated with antithyroid drugs. The chain is encoded by TRBV6-1 joined to TRBJ2-7, with the D gene not clear enough to name. The clonotype originates from a man aged 18 to 30 with Graves disease. Donor details come from another sample of the same person, matched by shared clones. At the DNA level, the sequence is TGTGCCAGCAGTCTGGGGTGGGGTGGCTACGAGCAGTACTTC. This is translated as CASSLGWGGYEQYF.